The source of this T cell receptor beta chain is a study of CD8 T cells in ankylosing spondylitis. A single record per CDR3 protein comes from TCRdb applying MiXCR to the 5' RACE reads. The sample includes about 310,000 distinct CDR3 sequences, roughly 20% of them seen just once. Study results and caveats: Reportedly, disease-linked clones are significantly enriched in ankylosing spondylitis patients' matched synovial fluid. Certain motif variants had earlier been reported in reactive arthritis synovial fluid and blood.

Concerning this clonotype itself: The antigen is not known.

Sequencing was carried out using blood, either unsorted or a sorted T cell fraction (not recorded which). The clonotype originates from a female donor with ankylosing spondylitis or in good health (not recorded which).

CDR3 protein: CASSLGVSYNEQFF. As DNA, the CDR3 is TGTGCCAGCAGCTTGGGGGTCTCCTACAATGAGCAGTTCTTC. The J gene is TRBJ2-1, the V gene TRBV5-6, with no clear D. The CDR3 runs 14 residues. Trimming removed 0 bases at V and 0 bases at J, with 4 bases between. In germline, CDR1 is SGHDT, CDR2 YYEEEE.